This TCR beta chain comes out of a study of T-cell memory formation after mild COVID-19. Via MiXCR, TCRdb re-called the 5' RACE reads, giving one row per CDR3 protein. The sample records about 150,000 distinct CDR3 sequences, approximately 25% being singletons. In its sample, this clonotype was seen a few times. Material: PBMCs or a T cell subset sorted from them (not recorded which). The receptor was isolated from an adult woman who had mild COVID-19 (a few samples of this study predate the infection). Cell type and time point are not known.

CDR3 sequence (DNA): TGCAGTGCTAGAGGTATCGGTCGAAGAGGAGGCACTGAAGCTTTCTTT. It codes for CSARGIGRRGGTEAFF. The V gene is TRBV20-1, the J gene TRBJ1-1; the D is unclear. Trimming shortened V by 1 base and J by 4 bases, and 19 bases separated the two germline ends. Looked up from germline, CDR1 is DFQATT and CDR2 is SNEGSKA (reference sequence). This CDR3 is built from 16 residues.